The following is a T cell receptor beta chain sequence with its context. Per the original data handling: Nucleated cell number was recorded as an estimate derived from reference gene primer amplification. Generated by immunoSEQ multiplex PCR, the TCRdb table keeps only in-frame clones and is missing some. V and J calls and clone size are copied from that table; D and trimming were computed from the DNA. The sample contains tens of thousands of clones, approximately 88% of which appear only once. Seattle researchers signed up patients amid active infection and tracked them longitudinally. The data were taken from a study of blood T cell repertoires in COVID-19. Study overall: The United States, Italy and Spain supplied acute and convalescent COVID-19 samples. T cells, B-cell-depleted T cells, or PBMCs provided the cDNA or gDNA that served as material.

This CDR3 comprises 13 residues. CDR1 is LNHDA and CDR2 is SQIVND in the germline V gene (reference sequence). The V end was cut by 7 bases, the J end by 2 bases, with 9 bases between. This clonotype was sampled from a woman aged 60-70 years with COVID-19, enrolled during active disease. The chain recombines TRBV19 with TRBJ1-5; D gene ambiguous. Sequencing was carried out using peripheral blood. In DNA, the CDR3 is TGTGCCAGTACCCCCAGCGGCAATCAGCCCCAGCATTTT. This translates into CASTPSGNQPQHF.